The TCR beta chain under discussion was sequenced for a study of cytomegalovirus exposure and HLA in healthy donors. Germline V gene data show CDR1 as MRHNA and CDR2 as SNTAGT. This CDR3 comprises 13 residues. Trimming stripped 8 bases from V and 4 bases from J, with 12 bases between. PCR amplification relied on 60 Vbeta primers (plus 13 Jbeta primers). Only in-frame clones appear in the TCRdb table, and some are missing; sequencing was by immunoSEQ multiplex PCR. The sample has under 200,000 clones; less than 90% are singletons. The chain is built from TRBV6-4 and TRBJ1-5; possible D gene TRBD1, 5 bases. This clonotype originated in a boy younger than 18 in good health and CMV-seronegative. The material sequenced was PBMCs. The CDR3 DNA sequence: TGTGCCAGCTCCCCCGACAGTAATCAGCCCCAGCATTTT. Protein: CASSPDSNQPQHF.